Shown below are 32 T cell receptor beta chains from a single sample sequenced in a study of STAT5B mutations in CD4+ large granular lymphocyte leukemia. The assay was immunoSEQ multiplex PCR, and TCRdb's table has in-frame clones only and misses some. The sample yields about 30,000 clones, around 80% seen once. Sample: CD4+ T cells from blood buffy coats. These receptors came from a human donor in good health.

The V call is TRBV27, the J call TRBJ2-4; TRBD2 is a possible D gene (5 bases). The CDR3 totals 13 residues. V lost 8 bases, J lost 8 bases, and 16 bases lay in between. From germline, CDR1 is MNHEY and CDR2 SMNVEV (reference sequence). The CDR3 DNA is TGTGCCAGCCGTAGACGGGTGGGAGACATTCAGTACTTC. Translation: CASRRRVGDIQYF.

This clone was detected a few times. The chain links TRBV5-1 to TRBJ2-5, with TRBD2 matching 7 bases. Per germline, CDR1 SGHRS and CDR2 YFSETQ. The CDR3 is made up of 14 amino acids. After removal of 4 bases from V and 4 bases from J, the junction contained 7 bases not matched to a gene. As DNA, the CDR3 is TGCGCCAGCAGCCTTCGGGGAGGGGCAGAGACCCAGTACTTC. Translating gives CASSLRGGAETQYF.

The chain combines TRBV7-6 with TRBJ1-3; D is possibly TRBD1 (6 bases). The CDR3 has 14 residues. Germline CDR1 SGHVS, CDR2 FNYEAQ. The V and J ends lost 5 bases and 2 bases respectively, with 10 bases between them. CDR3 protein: CASSPGTPGNTIYF. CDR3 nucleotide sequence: TGTGCCAGCAGCCCAGGGACACCTGGAAACACCATATATTTT.

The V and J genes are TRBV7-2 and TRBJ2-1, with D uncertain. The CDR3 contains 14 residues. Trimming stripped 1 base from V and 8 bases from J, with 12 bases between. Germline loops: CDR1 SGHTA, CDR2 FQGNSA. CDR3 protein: CASSLGLPWDEQFF. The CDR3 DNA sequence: TGTGCCAGCAGCTTAGGGCTCCCCTGGGATGAGCAGTTCTTC.

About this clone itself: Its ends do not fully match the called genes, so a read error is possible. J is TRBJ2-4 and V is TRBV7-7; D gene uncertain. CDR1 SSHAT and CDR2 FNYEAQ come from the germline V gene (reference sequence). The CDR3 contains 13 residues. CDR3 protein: CASSMAGENIQYF. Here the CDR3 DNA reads TGTGCTAGCAGCATGGCTGGAGAAAACATTCAGTACTTC.

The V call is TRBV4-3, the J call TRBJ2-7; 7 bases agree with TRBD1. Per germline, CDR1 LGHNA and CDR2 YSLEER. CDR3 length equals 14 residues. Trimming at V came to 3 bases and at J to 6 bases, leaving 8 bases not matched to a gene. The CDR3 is CASSQGLGGREQYF. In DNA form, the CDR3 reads TGCGCCAGCAGCCAGGGGTTAGGGGGCCGCGAGCAGTACTTC.

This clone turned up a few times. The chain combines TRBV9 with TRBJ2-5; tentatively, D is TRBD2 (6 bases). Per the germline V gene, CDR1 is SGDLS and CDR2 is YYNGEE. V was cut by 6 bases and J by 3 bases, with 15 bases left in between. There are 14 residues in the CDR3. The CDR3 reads CASIPSGGEETQYF. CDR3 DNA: TGTGCCAGCATCCCCAGCGGAGGGGAAGAGACCCAGTACTTC.

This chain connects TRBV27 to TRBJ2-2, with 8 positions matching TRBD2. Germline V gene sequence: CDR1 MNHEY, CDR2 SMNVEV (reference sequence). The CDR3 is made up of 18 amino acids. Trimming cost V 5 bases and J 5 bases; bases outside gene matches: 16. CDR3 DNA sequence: TGTGCCAGCAGTCGGGGTAGCGGGGCCGTCCCCAGGACCGGGGAGCTGTTTTTT. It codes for CASSRGSGAVPRTGELFF.

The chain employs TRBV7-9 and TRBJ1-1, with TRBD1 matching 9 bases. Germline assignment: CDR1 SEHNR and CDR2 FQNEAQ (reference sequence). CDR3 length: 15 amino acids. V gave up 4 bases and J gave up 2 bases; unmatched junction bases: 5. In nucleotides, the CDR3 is TGTGCCAGCAGCTCGGGACAGGGTAGAAACACTGAAGCTTTCTTT. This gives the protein CASSSGQGRNTEAFF. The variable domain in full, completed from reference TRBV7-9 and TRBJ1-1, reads DTGVSQNPRHKITKRGQNVTFRCDPISEHNRLYWYRQTLGQGPEFLTYFQNEAQLEKSRLLSDRFSAERPKGSFSTLEIQRTEQGDSAMYLCASSSGQGRNTEAFFGQGTRLTVV.

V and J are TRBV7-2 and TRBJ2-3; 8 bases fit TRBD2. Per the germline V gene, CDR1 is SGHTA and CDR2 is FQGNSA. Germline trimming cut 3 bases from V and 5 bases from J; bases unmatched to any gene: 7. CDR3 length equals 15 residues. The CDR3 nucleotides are TGTGCCAGCAGCTTTGACGGGGGGGCTGGAGATACGCAGTATTTT. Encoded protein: CASSFDGGAGDTQYF.

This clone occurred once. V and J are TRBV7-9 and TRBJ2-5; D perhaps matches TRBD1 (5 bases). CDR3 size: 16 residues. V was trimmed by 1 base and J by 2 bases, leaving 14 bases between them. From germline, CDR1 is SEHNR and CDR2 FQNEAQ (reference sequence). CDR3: CASSLVGTGRQETQYF. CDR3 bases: TGTGCCAGCAGCTTAGTTGGTACAGGAAGACAAGAGACCCAGTACTTC.

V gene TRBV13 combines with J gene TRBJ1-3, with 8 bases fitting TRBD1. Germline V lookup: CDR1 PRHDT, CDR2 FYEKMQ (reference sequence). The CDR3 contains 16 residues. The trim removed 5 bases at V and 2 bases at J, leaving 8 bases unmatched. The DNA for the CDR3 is TGTGCCAGCAGCCTGGGACAGGTTAAAACTGGAAACACCATATATTTT. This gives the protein CASSLGQVKTGNTIYF.

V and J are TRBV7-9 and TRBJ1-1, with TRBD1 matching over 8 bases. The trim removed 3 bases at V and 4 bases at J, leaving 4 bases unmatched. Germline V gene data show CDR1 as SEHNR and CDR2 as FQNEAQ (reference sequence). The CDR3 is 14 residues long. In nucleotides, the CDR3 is TGTGCCAGCAGCTTTTCAGGGGGCTTCACTGAAGCTTTCTTT. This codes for CASSFSGGFTEAFF.

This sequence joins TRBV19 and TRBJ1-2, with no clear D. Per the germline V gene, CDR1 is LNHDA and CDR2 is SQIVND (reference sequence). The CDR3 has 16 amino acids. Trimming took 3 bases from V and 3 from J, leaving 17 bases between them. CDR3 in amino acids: CASSMGRAGSHYGYTF. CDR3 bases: TGTGCCAGTAGTATGGGAAGGGCCGGGAGTCACTATGGCTACACCTTC.

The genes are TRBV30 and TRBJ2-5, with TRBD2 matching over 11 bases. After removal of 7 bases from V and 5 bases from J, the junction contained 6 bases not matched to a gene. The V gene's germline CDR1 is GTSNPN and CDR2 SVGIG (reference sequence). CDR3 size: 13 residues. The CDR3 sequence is CASLLAGAETQYF. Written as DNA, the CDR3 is TGTGCCTCTTTACTAGCGGGGGCGGAGACCCAGTACTTC.

CDR3 bases: TGTGCCAGCAGCTTGGCCGGGACAGGAGCCTTCTTTGAGCAGTACTTC. Protein product: CASSLAGTGAFFEQYF. The J gene is TRBJ2-7, the V gene TRBV7-8; 8 bases are a match to TRBD1. The J segment lost 7 bases and the V segment lost 3 bases, leaving 14 bases of the junction unmatched. Germline CDR1 SGHVS, CDR2 FQNEAQ. The CDR3 is 16 residues long.

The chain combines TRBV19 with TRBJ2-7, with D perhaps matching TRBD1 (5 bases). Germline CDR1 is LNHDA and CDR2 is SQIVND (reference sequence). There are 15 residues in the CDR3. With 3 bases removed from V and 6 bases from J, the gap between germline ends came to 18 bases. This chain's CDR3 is CASSMGPSSRGEQYF. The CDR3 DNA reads TGTGCCAGTAGTATGGGGCCCAGTTCAAGGGGCGAGCAGTACTTC.

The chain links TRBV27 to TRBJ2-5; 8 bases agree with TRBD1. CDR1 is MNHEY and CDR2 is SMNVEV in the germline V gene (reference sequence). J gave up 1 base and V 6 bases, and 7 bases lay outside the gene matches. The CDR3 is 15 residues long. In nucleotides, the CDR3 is TGTGCCAGCAGAAGGACAGGGACCCTCCAAGAGACCCAGTACTTC. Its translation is CASRRTGTLQETQYF.

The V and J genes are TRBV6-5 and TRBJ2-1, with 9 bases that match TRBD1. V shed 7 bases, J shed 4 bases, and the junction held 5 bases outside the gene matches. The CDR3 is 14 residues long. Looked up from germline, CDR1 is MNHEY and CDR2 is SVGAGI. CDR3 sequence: CASTRQGGYNEQFF. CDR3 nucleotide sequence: TGTGCCAGCACAAGACAGGGGGGTTACAATGAGCAGTTCTTC.

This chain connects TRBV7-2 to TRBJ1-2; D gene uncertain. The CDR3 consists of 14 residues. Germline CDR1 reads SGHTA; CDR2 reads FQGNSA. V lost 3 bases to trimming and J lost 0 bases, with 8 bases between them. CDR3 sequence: CASSFNPANYGYTF. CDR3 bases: TGTGCCAGCAGCTTTAATCCAGCTAACTATGGCTACACCTTC.

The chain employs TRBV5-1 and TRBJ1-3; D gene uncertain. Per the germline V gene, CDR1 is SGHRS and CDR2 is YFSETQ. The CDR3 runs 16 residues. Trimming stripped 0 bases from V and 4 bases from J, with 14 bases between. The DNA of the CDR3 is TGCGCCAGCAGCTTGGTTGAGACCCGGGCCGGAAACACCATATATTTT. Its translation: CASSLVETRAGNTIYF.

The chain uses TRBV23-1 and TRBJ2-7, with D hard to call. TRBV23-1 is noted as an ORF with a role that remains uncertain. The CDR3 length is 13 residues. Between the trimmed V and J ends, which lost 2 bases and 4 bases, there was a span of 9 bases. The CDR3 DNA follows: TGCGCCAGCAGTCAAGCTGGGATTTACGAGCAGTACTTC. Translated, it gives CASSQAGIYEQYF.

The CDR3 DNA reads TGTGCCATCAGTGAGGGACAGGAGGGGAGTCAGCCCCAGCATTTT. Protein: CAISEGQEGSQPQHF. The chain joins TRBV10-3 to TRBJ1-5; 7 bases are shared with TRBD1. From germline, CDR1 is ENHRY and CDR2 SYGVKD. Losses at the gene ends were 2 bases for V and 6 bases for J; bases not matched to a gene: 7. The CDR3 totals 15 residues.

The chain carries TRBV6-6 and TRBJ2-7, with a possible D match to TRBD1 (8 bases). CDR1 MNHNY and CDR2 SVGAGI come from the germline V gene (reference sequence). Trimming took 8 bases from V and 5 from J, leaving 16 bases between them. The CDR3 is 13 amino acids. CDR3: CASREDRVHEQYF. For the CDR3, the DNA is TGTGCCAGCCGGGAGGACAGGGTCCACGAGCAGTACTTC.

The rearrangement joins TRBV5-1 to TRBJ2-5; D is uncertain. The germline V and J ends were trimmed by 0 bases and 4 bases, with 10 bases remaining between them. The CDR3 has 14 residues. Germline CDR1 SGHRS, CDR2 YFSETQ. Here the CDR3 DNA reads TGCGCCAGCAGCTTGGGGACCCAAGGAGAGACCCAGTACTTC. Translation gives CASSLGTQGETQYF.

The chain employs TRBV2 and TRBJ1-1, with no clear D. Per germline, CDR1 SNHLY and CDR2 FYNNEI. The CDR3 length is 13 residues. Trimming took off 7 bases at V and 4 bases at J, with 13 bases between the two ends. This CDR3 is CASTGEVATEAFF. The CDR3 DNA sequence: TGTGCCAGCACCGGGGAAGTGGCCACTGAAGCTTTCTTT.

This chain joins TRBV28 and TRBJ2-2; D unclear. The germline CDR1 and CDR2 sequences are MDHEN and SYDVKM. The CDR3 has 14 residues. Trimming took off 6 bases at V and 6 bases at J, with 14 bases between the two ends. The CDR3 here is CASSPAPRPGELFF. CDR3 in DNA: TGTGCCAGCAGCCCAGCCCCAAGACCCGGGGAGCTGTTTTTT.

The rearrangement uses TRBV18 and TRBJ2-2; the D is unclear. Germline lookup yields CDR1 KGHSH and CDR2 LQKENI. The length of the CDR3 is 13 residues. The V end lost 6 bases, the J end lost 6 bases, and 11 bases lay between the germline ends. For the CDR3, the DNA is TGTGCCAGCTCTCAAGGACCGTCCGGGGAGCTGTTTTTT. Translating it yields CASSQGPSGELFF.

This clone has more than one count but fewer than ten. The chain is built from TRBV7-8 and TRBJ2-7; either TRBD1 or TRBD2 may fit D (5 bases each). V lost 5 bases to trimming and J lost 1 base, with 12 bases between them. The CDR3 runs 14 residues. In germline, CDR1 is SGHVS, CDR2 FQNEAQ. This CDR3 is CASSVGTPSYEQYF. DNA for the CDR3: TGTGCCAGCAGCGTCGGGACGCCTTCCTACGAGCAGTACTTC.

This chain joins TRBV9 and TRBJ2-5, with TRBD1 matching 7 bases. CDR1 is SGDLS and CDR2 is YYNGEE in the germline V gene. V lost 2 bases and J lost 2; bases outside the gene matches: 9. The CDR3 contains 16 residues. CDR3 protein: CASSVSTTGIQETQYF. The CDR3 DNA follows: TGTGCCAGCAGCGTCTCGACGACAGGGATACAAGAGACCCAGTACTTC.

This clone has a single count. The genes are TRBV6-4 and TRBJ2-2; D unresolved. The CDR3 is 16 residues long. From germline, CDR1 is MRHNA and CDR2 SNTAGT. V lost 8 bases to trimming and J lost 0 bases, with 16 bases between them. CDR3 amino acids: CASPGPPGPNTGELFF. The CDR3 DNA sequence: TGTGCCAGCCCAGGCCCGCCAGGCCCGAACACCGGGGAGCTGTTTTTT.

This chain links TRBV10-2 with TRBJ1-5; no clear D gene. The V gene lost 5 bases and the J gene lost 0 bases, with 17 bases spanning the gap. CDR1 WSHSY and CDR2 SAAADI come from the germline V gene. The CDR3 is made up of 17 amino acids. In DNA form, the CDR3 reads TGCGCCAGCAGTAGGGAGTTACCGGCATATAGCAATCAGCCCCAGCATTTT. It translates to CASSRELPAYSNQPQHF.